A selection of T cell receptor beta chains follows, all from one sample in a study of T cells after yellow fever vaccination. MiXCR, applied by TCRdb to the 5' RACE reads, yields one record per CDR3 protein. The table has hundreds of thousands of distinct CDR3 sequences, roughly 12% seen once; the top ten hold over 12%. The specimen was PBMCs, collected on the day of the yellow fever booster vaccination. These receptors originate from a man aged 30 to 39 who received the YFV17D yellow fever vaccine. Both conserved end residues are part of each CDR3. The order of the fields is D gene, clone size, V gene, CDR3 length, J gene, CDR3 DNA, CDR3 protein. The D gene is left open where the match is weak. Clone size is stated in some rows and not others, as once, few, many or a class when expanded.

d_call: NA
clone_size: NA
v_call: TRBV6-2/TRBV6-3
cdr3_length: 15
j_call: TRBJ2-7
cdr3_nt: TGTGCCAGCAGTTACAATGTGGGAGCAAATAGAAAGCAGTACTTC
cdr3_aa: CASSYNVGANRKQYF

d_call: NA
clone_size: NA
v_call: TRBV27
cdr3_length: 15
j_call: TRBJ2-7
cdr3_nt: TGTGCCAGCAGAATCGCGCTGGGGACGACTGGCGAGCAGTACTTC
cdr3_aa: CASRIALGTTGEQYF

d_call: NA
clone_size: NA
v_call: TRBV7-3
cdr3_length: 15
j_call: TRBJ2-5
cdr3_nt: TGTGCCAGCAGCTTCGGGGGTACCCGAGGGGAGACCCAGTACTTC
cdr3_aa: CASSFGGTRGETQYF

d_call: NA
clone_size: few
v_call: TRBV3-1
cdr3_length: 18
j_call: TRBJ1-4
cdr3_nt: TGTGCCAGCAGCCAATCCTCGACGACCTGGGCAACTAATGAAAAACTGTTTTTT
cdr3_aa: CASSQSSTTWATNEKLFF

d_call: NA
clone_size: NA
v_call: TRBV20-1
cdr3_length: 15
j_call: TRBJ2-1
cdr3_nt: TGCAGTGCTATAAACAGGGCGAAGTCCTACAATGAGCAGTTCTTC
cdr3_aa: CSAINRAKSYNEQFF

d_call: TRBD1
clone_size: NA
v_call: TRBV15
cdr3_length: 14
j_call: TRBJ1-5
cdr3_nt: TGTGCCACCAGCACGGACAGGGTTGGTCAGCCCCAGCATTTT
cdr3_aa: CATSTDRVGQPQHF

d_call: NA
clone_size: few
v_call: TRBV19
cdr3_length: 14
j_call: TRBJ2-1
cdr3_nt: TGTGCCAGTAGCCCTGACAGATTAGGCAATGAGCAGTTCTTC
cdr3_aa: CASSPDRLGNEQFF

d_call: TRBD1
clone_size: NA
v_call: TRBV25-1
cdr3_length: 14
j_call: TRBJ1-2
cdr3_nt: TGTGCCAGCAGTGCTACAGGGGCGGGGTATGGCTACACCTTC
cdr3_aa: CASSATGAGYGYTF

d_call: TRBD1
clone_size: few
v_call: TRBV7-9
cdr3_length: 15
j_call: TRBJ2-7
cdr3_nt: TGTGCCAGCAGCAAGACAGGGGGGACGGGCTACGAGCAGTACTTC
cdr3_aa: CASSKTGGTGYEQYF

d_call: NA
clone_size: few
v_call: TRBV7-2
cdr3_length: 13
j_call: TRBJ1-5
cdr3_nt: TGTGCCAGCAGCTTAGAGGGGTTACAGCCCCAGCATTTT
cdr3_aa: CASSLEGLQPQHF

d_call: NA
clone_size: NA
v_call: TRBV28
cdr3_length: 14
j_call: TRBJ2-3
cdr3_nt: TGTGCCAGCAGTTCTCAACCCGGCCGGGGGAAGGGGTATTTT
cdr3_aa: CASSSQPGRGKGYF

d_call: TRBD2
clone_size: NA
v_call: TRBV7-6
cdr3_length: 15
j_call: TRBJ2-3
cdr3_nt: TGTGCCAGCAGCCCGCGGGCTAGCGGAACAGATACGCAGTATTTT
cdr3_aa: CASSPRASGTDTQYF

d_call: NA
clone_size: few
v_call: TRBV21-1
cdr3_length: 14
j_call: TRBJ2-3
cdr3_nt: TGTGCCAGCAGGTGCGGGATCAGCACAGATACGCAGTATTTT
cdr3_aa: CASRCGISTDTQYF

d_call: NA
clone_size: few
v_call: TRBV29-1
cdr3_length: 13
j_call: TRBJ2-3
cdr3_nt: TGCAGCGTTGAACGCCCTGGGTCAGATACGCAGTATTTT
cdr3_aa: CSVERPGSDTQYF

d_call: NA
clone_size: few
v_call: TRBV28
cdr3_length: 14
j_call: TRBJ1-1
cdr3_nt: TGTGCCAGCAGTGACAGCCGTTGGAACACTGAAGCTTTCTTT
cdr3_aa: CASSDSRWNTEAFF

d_call: TRBD2
clone_size: few
v_call: TRBV7-8
cdr3_length: 17
j_call: TRBJ2-7
cdr3_nt: TGTGCCAGCAGCCCGGGACCGCCGGTGGGACTAGCGTACGAGCAGTACTTC
cdr3_aa: CASSPGPPVGLAYEQYF

d_call: TRBD1
clone_size: NA
v_call: TRBV19
cdr3_length: 14
j_call: TRBJ2-3
cdr3_nt: TGTGCCAGTAGAAGACAGGGGATCACAGATACGCAGTATTTT
cdr3_aa: CASRRQGITDTQYF

d_call: NA
clone_size: NA
v_call: TRBV2
cdr3_length: 14
j_call: TRBJ1-4
cdr3_nt: TGTGCCAGCACAGTCGCGGGACAAAGTGGAAAACTGTTTTTT
cdr3_aa: CASTVAGQSGKLFF